The rows below give T cell receptor beta chains drawn from one sample of a study of T cell clones after liver transplantation. Repertoires were generated with immunoSEQ multiplex PCR, while TCRdb's copy carries only in-frame clones and drops some. Of tens of thousands of clones in the sample, 60% to 75% were seen once. Sequences were derived from CD4+ T cells from blood, sampled at the 22-month timepoint. Receptor source: a human patient who received a liver transplant. Among the T cells, some may be from the graft donor. The CDR3 runs from the conserved cysteine through the conserved F or W. A D gene is named only where the DNA matches it firmly. Not every row has a clone size; where given, it reads once, few, many or a size class.

-,14,TRBV28,TRBJ2-4,-,TGTGCCAGCAGACCAGGACAGAGAAAAAACATTCAGTACTTC,CASRPGQRKNIQYF
-,13,TRBV30,TRBJ1-5,TRBD1,TGTGCCTGGGGTCGGACAGGGGGCGAGCCCCAGCATTTT,CAWGRTGGEPQHF
-,14,TRBV18,TRBJ2-5,-,TGTGCCAGCTCACCTCTGGGGCGGGGAGAGACCCAGTACTTC,CASSPLGRGETQYF
-,15,TRBV19,TRBJ1-1,-,TGTGCCAGTAGCCTGGGACGTAACATGAACACTGAAGCTTTCTTT,CASSLGRNMNTEAFF
-,14,TRBV9,TRBJ1-1,-,TGTGCCAGCAGCGCCGGGACATCAAACACTGAAGCTTTCTTT,CASSAGTSNTEAFF
-,15,TRBV9,TRBJ1-3,-,TGTGCCAGCAGCGTAGATAGCTCCTCTGGAAACACCATATATTTT,CASSVDSSSGNTIYF
-,13,TRBV29-1,TRBJ2-7,-,TGCAGCGTTGAATGGGACGGCTCCTACGAGCAGTACTTC,CSVEWDGSYEQYF
-,12,TRBV6-1,TRBJ1-2,TRBD1,TGTGCCAGTGAACAGGGGGCCTCTGGCTACACCTTC,CASEQGASGYTF
-,13,TRBV29-1,TRBJ1-6,-,TGCAGCGTTGCAGAGGGAAGGGCCTCACCCCTCCACTTT,CSVAEGRASPLHF
-,15,TRBV7-9,TRBJ1-5,-,TGTGCCAGCAGCTTGGGAGTTACAGGGACTCAGCCCCAGCATTTT,CASSLGVTGTQPQHF
-,13,TRBV6-5,TRBJ1-6,-,TGTGCCAGCAGTTACGCGGGTAGATCACCCCTCCACTTT,CASSYAGRSPLHF
few,15,TRBV5-6,TRBJ1-6,-,TGTGCCAGCAGCTTCGTGAGCTCCTATAATTCACCCCTCCACTTT,CASSFVSSYNSPLHF
-,14,TRBV5-4,TRBJ1-1,TRBD1,TGTGCCAGCAGCGTGGGACAGGGGACGAGTGAAGCTTTCTTT,CASSVGQGTSEAFF
few,14,TRBV6-6,TRBJ2-7,-,TGTGCCAGCAGTTACAGGCGAGACGGCTACGAGCAGTACTTC,CASSYRRDGYEQYF
-,16,TRBV2,TRBJ2-3,-,TGTGCCAGCAGTCTGGGGGGGCAGCAAGGCACAGATACGCAGTATTTT,CASSLGGQQGTDTQYF
-,16,TRBV28,TRBJ2-6,-,TGTGCCAGCAGTTCCCCAGGGGGGCCAGGGGCCAACGTCCTGACTTTC,CASSSPGGPGANVLTF
-,11,TRBV21-1,TRBJ1-6,-,TGTGCCAGCAGCAAATGCTCACCCCTCCACTTT,CASSKCSPLHF
-,13,TRBV2,TRBJ1-2,TRBD1,TGTGCCAGCAGCGTTGGGACAGGGCTTGGCTACACCTTC,CASSVGTGLGYTF
few,15,TRBV6-1,TRBJ1-3,-,TGTGCCAGCAGCCAGCAACAGGGCTCTGGAAACACCATATATTTT,CASSQQQGSGNTIYF
-,15,TRBV6-5,TRBJ2-7,TRBD1,TGTGCCAGCAGCCTTGGGACAGTTTATGGCTACGAGCAGTACTTC,CASSLGTVYGYEQYF
-,12,TRBV6-1,TRBJ2-7,-,TGTGCCAGCAGTGCAGACTTCTACGAGCAGTACTTC,CASSADFYEQYF
-,15,TRBV6-6,TRBJ2-2,-,TGTGCCAGCAGTTTTGAGGCACCGAGCACCGGGGAGCTGTTTTTT,CASSFEAPSTGELFF
-,15,TRBV28,TRBJ1-6,TRBD1,TGTGCCAGCAGGACCCACAGGGGAGAGCGCTCACCCCTCCACTTT,CASRTHRGERSPLHF
-,14,TRBV5-4,TRBJ1-1,-,TGTGCCAGCAGCTTGGAGGGGCCGAACACTGAAGCTTTCTTT,CASSLEGPNTEAFF
-,15,TRBV6-1,TRBJ1-2,-,TGTGCCAGCAGCCGAAACAGGGACCGAAACTATGGCTACACCTTC,CASSRNRDRNYGYTF
-,13,TRBV6-6,TRBJ2-1,TRBD1,TGTGCCAGCAGCCTAGACAGGGCCGATGAGCAGTTCTTC,CASSLDRADEQFF
-,15,TRBV18,TRBJ1-4,-,TGTGCCAGCTCGTCTTCAACTGTTTCAAATGAAAAACTGTTTTTT,CASSSSTVSNEKLFF
few,14,TRBV11-2,TRBJ1-5,TRBD1,TGTGCCAGCAGCAGACAGGGAGACAATCAGCCCCAGCATTTT,CASSRQGDNQPQHF
-,17,TRBV19,TRBJ2-2,-,TGTGCCAGTAGCCGGGACGATCTGGGGGTGGGAGTCGGGGAGCTGTTTTTT,CASSRDDLGVGVGELFF
-,15,TRBV30,TRBJ1-5,-,TGTGCCTGGAGGAGTCCGACGGGGTTAGGTCAGCCCCAGCATTTT,CAWRSPTGLGQPQHF
-,14,TRBV7-9,TRBJ1-2,-,TGTGCCAGCAGCTCATCGACCGGGGGTCTTGGCTACACCTTC,CASSSSTGGLGYTF
-,15,TRBV9,TRBJ2-7,TRBD2,TGTGCCAGCAGCGTAGGTCTAGCGGGGGGCTACGAGCAGTACTTC,CASSVGLAGGYEQYF
-,16,TRBV5-1,TRBJ2-7,TRBD2,TGCGCCAGCAGCTGGGGACTAGCGGGGGGCTCCTACGAGCAGTACTTC,CASSWGLAGGSYEQYF
many,15,TRBV7-9,TRBJ2-7,TRBD2,TGTGCCAGCAGCGCTAGCGGGGGAGAGTCCTACGAGCAGTACTTC,CASSASGGESYEQYF
-,15,TRBV28,TRBJ1-5,-,TGTGCCAGCACCACAGGGAACAATTACGGGCAGCCCCAGCATTTT,CASTTGNNYGQPQHF
-,19,TRBV28,TRBJ2-3,TRBD1,TGTGCCAGCAGTCATCTGACAGGGGGCCTCTTACCCCGCACAGATACGCAGTATTTT,CASSHLTGGLLPRTDTQYF
-,12,TRBV5-1,TRBJ1-2,-,TGCGCCAACAGCTTGGATAGCTATGGCTACACCTTC,CANSLDSYGYTF
-,14,TRBV6-1,TRBJ2-5,-,TGTGCCAGCAGTGCCCACAGGGTGGAAGAGACCCAGTACTTC,CASSAHRVEETQYF
-,16,TRBV11-3,TRBJ2-3,-,TGTGCCAGCAGCCCTGGGAAGACGTCTAGCACAGATACGCAGTATTTT,CASSPGKTSSTDTQYF
-,18,TRBV10-3,TRBJ1-3,-,TGTGCCATCAGTGAGTCGAACTCCGGTGGAGGCTCTGGAAACACCATATATTTT,CAISESNSGGGSGNTIYF
few,13,TRBV7-9,TRBJ2-7,TRBD1,TGTGCCAGCAGCTTAGTAGACAGGGCCGAGCAGTACTTC,CASSLVDRAEQYF
-,13,TRBV28,TRBJ1-1,TRBD1,TGTGCCGTTCGACAGGGAAGGCGCACTGAAGCTTTCTTT,CAVRQGRRTEAFF
-,14,TRBV5-1,TRBJ2-5,TRBD1,TGCGCCAGCAGTTCCGGGACAGGGCGGGAGACCCAGTACTTC,CASSSGTGRETQYF
-,12,TRBV30,TRBJ1-3,-,TGTGCCTGTCAGGGAAGGGGAAACACCATATATTTT,CACQGRGNTIYF
-,18,TRBV4-1,TRBJ1-6,-,TGCGCCAGCAGCCAAGAAACCCAGGCAAGCTCCTATAATTCACCCCTCCACTTT,CASSQETQASSYNSPLHF
-,15,TRBV4-1,TRBJ2-5,-,TGCGCCAGCAGCCAAGGTCCCTACCTTGGAGAGACCCAGTACTTC,CASSQGPYLGETQYF
-,15,TRBV6-1,TRBJ2-3,-,TGTGCCAGCAGGTCCCGACAGGTTGGAACAGATACGCAGTATTTT,CASRSRQVGTDTQYF
once,13,TRBV7-2,TRBJ1-1,-,TGTGCCAGCAGCCCCGGGACCAACACTGAAGCTTTCTTT,CASSPGTNTEAFF
few,11,TRBV25-1,TRBJ1-4,-,TGTGCCAGCAGTGCCTACGACGAACTGTTTTTT,CASSAYDELFF